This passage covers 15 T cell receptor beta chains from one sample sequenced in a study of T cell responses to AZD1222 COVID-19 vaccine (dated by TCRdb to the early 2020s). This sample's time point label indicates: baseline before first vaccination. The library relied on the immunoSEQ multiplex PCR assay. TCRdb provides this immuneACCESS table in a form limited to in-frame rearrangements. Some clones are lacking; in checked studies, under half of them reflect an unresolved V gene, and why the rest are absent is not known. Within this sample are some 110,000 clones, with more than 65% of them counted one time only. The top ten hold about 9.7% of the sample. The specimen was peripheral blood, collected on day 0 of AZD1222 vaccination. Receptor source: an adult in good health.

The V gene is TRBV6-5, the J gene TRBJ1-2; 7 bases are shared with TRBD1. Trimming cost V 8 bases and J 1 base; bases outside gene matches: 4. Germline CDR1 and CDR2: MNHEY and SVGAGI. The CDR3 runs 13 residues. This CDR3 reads CASYGTVNYGYTF. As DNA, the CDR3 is TGTGCCAGCTATGGGACAGTTAACTATGGCTACACCTTC.

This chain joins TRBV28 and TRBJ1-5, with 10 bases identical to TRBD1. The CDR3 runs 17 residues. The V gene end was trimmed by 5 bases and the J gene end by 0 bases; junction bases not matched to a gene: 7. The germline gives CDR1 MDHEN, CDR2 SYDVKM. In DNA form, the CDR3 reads TGTGCCAGCAGTACGCCGACAGGGGGCATTAGCAATCAGCCCCAGCATTTT. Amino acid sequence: CASSTPTGGISNQPQHF.

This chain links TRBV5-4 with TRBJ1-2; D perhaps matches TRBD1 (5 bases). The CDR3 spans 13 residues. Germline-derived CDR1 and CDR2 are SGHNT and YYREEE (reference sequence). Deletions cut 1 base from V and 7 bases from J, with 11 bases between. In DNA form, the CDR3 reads TGTGCCAGCAGCTTGTGGGGGGACTCTGGCTACACCTTC. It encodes CASSLWGDSGYTF.

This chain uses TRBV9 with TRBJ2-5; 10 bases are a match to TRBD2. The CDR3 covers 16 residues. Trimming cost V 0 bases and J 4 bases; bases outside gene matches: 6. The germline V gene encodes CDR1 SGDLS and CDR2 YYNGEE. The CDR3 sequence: CASSVGASGGLETQYF. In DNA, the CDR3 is TGTGCCAGCAGCGTAGGGGCTAGCGGGGGCCTAGAGACCCAGTACTTC.

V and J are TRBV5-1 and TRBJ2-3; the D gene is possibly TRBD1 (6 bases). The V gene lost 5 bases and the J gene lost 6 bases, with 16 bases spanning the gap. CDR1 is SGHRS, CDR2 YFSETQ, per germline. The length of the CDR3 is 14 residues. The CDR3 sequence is CASSGVGRGDTQYF. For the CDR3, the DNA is TGCGCCAGCAGTGGGGTTGGAAGGGGGGATACGCAGTATTTT.

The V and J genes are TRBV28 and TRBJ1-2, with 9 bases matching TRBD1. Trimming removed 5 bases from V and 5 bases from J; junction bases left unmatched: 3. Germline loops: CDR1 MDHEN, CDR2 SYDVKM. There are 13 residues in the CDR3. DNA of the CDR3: TGTGCCAGCAGTGGGACAGGGATTTATGGCTACACCTTC. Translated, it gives CASSGTGIYGYTF.

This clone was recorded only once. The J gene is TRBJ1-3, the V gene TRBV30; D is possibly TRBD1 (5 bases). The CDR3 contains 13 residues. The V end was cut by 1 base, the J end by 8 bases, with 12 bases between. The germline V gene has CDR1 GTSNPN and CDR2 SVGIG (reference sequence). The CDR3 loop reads CAWSGGSWDTIYF. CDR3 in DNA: TGTGCCTGGAGTGGGGGGTCTTGGGACACCATATATTTT. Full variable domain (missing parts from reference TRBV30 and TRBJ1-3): SQTIHQWPATLVQPVGSPLSLECTVEGTSNPNLYWYRQAAGRGLQLLFYSVGIGQISSEVPQNLSASRPQDRQFILSSKKLLLSDSGFYLCAWSGGSWDTIYFGEGSWLTVV.

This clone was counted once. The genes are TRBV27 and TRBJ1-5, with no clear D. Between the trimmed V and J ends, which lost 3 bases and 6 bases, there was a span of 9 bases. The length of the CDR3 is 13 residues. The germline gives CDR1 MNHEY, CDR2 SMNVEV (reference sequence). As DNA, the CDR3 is TGTGCCAGCAGTTTGGAGCGGCGTCAGCCCCAGCATTTT. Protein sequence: CASSLERRQPQHF.

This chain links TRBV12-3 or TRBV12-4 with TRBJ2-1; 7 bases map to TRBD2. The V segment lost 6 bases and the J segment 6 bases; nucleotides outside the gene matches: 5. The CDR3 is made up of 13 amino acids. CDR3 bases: TGTGCCAGCAGGCCGGGAGGCCTCAATGAGCAGTTCTTC. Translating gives CASRPGGLNEQFF.

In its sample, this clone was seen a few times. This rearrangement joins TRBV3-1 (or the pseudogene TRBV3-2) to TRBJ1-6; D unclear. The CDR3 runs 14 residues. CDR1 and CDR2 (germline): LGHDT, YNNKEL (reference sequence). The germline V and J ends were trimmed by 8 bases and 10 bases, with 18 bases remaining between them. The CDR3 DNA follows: TGTGCCAGCCCCGTACCGGGATACACCTCACCCCTCCACTTT. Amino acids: CASPVPGYTSPLHF.

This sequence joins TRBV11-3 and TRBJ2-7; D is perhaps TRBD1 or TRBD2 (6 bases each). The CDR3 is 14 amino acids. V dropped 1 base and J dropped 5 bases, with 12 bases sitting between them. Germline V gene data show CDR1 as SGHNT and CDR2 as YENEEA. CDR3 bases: TGTGCCAGCAGCTTAGGAGGGGGGCACGACGAGCAGTACTTC. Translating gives CASSLGGGHDEQYF.

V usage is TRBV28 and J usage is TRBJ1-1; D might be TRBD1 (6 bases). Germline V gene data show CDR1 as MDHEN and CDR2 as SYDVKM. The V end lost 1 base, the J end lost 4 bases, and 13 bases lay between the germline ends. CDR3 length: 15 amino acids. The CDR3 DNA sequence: TGTGCCAGCAGTTTATCCCGGGGGGGCGGCACTGAAGCTTTCTTT. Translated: CASSLSRGGGTEAFF.

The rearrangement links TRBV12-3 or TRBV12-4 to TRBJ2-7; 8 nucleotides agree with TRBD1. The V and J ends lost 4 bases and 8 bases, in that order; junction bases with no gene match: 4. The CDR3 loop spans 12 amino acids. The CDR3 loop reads CASSSGQGQQYF. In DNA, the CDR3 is TGTGCCAGCAGTTCCGGACAGGGTCAGCAGTACTTC.

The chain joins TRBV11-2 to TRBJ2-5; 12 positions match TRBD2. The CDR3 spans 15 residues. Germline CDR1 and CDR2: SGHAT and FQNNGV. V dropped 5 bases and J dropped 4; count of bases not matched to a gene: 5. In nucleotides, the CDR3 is TGTGCCAGCAGCAAGACTAGCGGGAGTGGAGAGACCCAGTACTTC. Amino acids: CASSKTSGSGETQYF.

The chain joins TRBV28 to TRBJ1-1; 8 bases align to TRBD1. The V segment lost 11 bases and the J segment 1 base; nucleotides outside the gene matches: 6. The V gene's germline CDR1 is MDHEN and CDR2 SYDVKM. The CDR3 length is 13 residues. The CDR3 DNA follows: TGTGCCGCATCCAGGGGGCCGAACACTGAAGCTTTCTTT. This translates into CAASRGPNTEAFF.